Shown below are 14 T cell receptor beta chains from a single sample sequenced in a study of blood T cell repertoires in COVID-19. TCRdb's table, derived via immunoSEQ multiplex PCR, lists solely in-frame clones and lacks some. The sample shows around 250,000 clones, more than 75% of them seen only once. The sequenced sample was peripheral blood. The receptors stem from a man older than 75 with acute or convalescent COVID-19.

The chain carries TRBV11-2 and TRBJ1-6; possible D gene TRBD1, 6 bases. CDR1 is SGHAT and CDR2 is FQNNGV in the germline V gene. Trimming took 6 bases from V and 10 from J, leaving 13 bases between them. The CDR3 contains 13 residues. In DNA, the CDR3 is TGTGCCAGCAGTAACGGACAGAAATCACCCCTCCACTTT. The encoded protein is CASSNGQKSPLHF.

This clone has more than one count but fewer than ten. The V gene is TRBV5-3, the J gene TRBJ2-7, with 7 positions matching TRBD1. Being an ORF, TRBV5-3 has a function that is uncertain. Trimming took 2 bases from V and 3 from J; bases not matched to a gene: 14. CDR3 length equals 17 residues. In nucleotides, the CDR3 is TGTGCCAGAAGCTTTTACCCCGGGACAGCCGCTATCTACGAGCAGTACTTC. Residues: CARSFYPGTAAIYEQYF.

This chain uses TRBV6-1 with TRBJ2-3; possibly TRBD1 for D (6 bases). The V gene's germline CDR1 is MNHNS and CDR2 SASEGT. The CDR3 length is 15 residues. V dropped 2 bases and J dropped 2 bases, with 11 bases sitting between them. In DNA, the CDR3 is TGTGCCAGCAGTGAATACAGGGCTACCACAGATACGCAGTATTTT. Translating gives CASSEYRATTDTQYF.

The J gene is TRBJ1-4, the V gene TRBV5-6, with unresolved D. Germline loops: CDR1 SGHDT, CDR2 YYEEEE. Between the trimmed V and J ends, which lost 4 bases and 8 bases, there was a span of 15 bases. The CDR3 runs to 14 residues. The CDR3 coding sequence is TGTGCCAGCAGCACCGGGAGGACGCGCGAAAAACTGTTTTTT. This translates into CASSTGRTREKLFF.

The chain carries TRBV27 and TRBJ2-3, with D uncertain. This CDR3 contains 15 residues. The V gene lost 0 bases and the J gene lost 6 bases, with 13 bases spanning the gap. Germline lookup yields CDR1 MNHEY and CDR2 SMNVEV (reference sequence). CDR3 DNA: TGTGCCAGCAGTTTATCGAGGCCGAGGCTGGATACGCAGTATTTT. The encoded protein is CASSLSRPRLDTQYF.

The CDR3 loop is CASSLVRGTTYGYTF. CDR3 in DNA: TGTGCCAGCAGCCTGGTTCGGGGGACCACCTATGGCTACACCTTC. J is TRBJ1-2 and V is TRBV5-6, with a weak D call TRBD1 (5 bases). The length of the CDR3 is 15 residues. Trimming stripped 4 bases from V and 4 bases from J, with 17 bases between. Germline lookup yields CDR1 SGHDT and CDR2 YYEEEE.

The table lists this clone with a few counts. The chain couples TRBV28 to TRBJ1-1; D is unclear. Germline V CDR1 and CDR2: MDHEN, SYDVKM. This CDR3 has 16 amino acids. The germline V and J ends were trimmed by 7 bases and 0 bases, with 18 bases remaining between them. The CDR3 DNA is TGTGCCAGCATTCCCCCTGGGCCGTGGGTGAACACTGAAGCTTTCTTT. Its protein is CASIPPGPWVNTEAFF.

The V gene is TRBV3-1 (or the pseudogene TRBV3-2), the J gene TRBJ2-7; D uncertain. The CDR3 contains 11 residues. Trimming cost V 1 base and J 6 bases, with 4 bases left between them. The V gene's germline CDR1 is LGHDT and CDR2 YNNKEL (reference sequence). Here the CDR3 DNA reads TGTGCCAGCAGCCAAGCCGGCGAGCAGTACTTC. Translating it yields CASSQAGEQYF.

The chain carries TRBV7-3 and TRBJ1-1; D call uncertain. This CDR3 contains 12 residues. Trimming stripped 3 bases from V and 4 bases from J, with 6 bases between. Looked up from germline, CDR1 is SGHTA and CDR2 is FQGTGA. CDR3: CASSFGFTEAFF. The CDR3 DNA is TGTGCCAGCAGCTTCGGGTTCACTGAAGCTTTCTTT.

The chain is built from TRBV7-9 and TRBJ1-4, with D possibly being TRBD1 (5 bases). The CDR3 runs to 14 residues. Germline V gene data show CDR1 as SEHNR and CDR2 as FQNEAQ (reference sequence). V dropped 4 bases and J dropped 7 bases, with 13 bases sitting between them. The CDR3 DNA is TGTGCCAGCAGCTCCTGGGGCGATAGTGAAAAACTGTTTTTT. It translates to CASSSWGDSEKLFF.

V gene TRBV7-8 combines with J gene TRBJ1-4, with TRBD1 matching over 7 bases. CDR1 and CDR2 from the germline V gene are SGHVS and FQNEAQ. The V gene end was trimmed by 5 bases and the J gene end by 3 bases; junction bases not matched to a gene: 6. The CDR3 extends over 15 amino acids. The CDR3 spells CASSTSGTANEKLFF. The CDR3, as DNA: TGTGCCAGCAGCACCTCCGGGACAGCTAATGAAAAACTGTTTTTT.

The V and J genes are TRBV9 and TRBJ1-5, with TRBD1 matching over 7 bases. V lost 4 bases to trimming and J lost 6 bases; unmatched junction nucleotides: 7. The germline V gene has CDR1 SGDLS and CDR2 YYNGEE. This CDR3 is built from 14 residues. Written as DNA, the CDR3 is TGTGCCAGCAGCCCGGGAGGGGGCGGTCAGCCCCAGCATTTT. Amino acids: CASSPGGGGQPQHF.

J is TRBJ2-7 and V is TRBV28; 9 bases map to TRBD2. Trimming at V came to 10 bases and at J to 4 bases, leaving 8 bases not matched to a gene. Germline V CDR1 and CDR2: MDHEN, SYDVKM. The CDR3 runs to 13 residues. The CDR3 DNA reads TGTGCCATCTTTAGCGGGAGTGCATACGAGCAGTACTTC. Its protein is CAIFSGSAYEQYF. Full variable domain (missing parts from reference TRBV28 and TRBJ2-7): DVKVTQSSRYLVKRTGEKVFLECVQDMDHENMFWYRQDPGLGLRLIYFSYDVKMKEKGDIPEGYSVSREKKERFSLILESASTNQTSMYLCAIFSGSAYEQYFGPGTRLTVT.

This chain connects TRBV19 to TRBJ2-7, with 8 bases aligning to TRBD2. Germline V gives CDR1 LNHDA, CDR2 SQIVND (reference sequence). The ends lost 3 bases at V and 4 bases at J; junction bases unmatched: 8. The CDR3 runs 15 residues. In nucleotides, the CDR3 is TGTGCCAGTAGTATGGCTGCGGGAGGAACATACGAGCAGTACTTC. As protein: CASSMAAGGTYEQYF.